This entry lists 5 T cell receptor beta chains sequenced from one sample in a study of CD8 T cells in ankylosing spondylitis. One entry per CDR3 protein, called by TCRdb with MiXCR from the 5' RACE reads. The sample carries 250,000 to 350,000 distinct CDR3 sequences, 15% to 25% recorded once. Sequencing used blood, either unsorted or a sorted T cell fraction (not recorded which). The source of these receptors is a male donor with ankylosing spondylitis or in good health (not recorded which).

This clonotype occurred a few times. This chain links TRBV18 with TRBJ1-5, with TRBD1 matching 7 bases. With 2 bases clipped from V and 0 bases from J, the junction kept 1 base outside the gene matches. From germline, CDR1 is KGHSH and CDR2 LQKENI. This CDR3 is 15 amino acids long. CDR3 loop: CASSPGQVSNQPQHF. The CDR3 region has the DNA TGTGCCAGCTCACCAGGACAGGTTAGCAATCAGCCCCAGCATTTT.

This clonotype was detected many times. Germline is not matched at one junction end, which may reflect a read error. The chain carries TRBV5-1 and TRBJ2-1; D is unclear. CDR1 is SGHRS and CDR2 is YFSETQ in the germline V gene. This CDR3 contains 13 residues. CDR3 in DNA: TGTGCCAGCAGCCTGGGATCTTACAATGAGCAGTTCTTC. Its translation: CASSLGSYNEQFF.

This clonotype was seen more than once but under ten times. The chain recombines TRBV5-1 with TRBJ1-1, with D unresolved. Germline lookup yields CDR1 SGHRS and CDR2 YFSETQ. CDR3 length equals 13 residues. V lost 2 bases, J lost 7 bases, and 12 bases lay in between. The chain's CDR3 is CASSFLTGLEAFF. In DNA form, the CDR3 reads TGCGCCAGCAGCTTCTTGACGGGCCTTGAAGCTTTCTTT.

This clonotype was detected only a few times. The rearrangement joins TRBV20-1 to TRBJ2-7; TRBD1 might be the D (6 bases). Trimming removed 3 bases at V and 5 bases at J, with 17 bases between. The CDR3 contains 14 residues. CDR1 is DFQATT, CDR2 SNEGSKA, per germline (reference sequence). The CDR3 spells CSASGYSRGNEQYV. The CDR3 coding sequence is TGCAGTGCTAGCGGATACTCCAGGGGCAACGAGCAGTACGTC.

This clonotype was counted a few times. This chain links TRBV5-1 with TRBJ2-7, with 8 bases that match TRBD1. Germline V CDR1 and CDR2: SGHRS, YFSETQ. This CDR3 spans 14 amino acids. V lost 4 bases to trimming and J lost 3 bases; unmatched junction nucleotides: 6. CDR3 nucleotide sequence: TGCGCCAGCAGCGTCGGGACAGGAGACTACGAGCAGTACGTC. Amino acid sequence: CASSVGTGDYEQYV.